The source of this T cell receptor (beta chain) is a study of cytomegalovirus exposure and HLA in healthy donors (dated by TCRdb to the late 2010s). Regarding the research as a whole: According to an earlier analysis of a few hundred of the donors, about 190 million T cells yielded over 90 million unique TCR beta sequences and roughly 280 Gb of sequence data. Approximately 300 gigabases of sequencing data and approximately 92 million unique TCR sequences made up an early release that covered several hundred HLA-typed donors. Of the approximately 400 genotyped donors, roughly 80% were placed in the genetic ancestry cluster associated with self-reported Caucasian donors. The study was designed to test whether signatures of past pathogen exposure could be identified by cataloging public T cell receptors. The T cell repertoires of several hundred subjects were profiled by immunosequencing and related to cytomegalovirus serostatus. In addition to the first cohort of 666 subjects, a separate validation cohort of around 110 different subjects was used. To predict cytomegalovirus infection status, the study combined high-throughput TCR immunosequencing, statistical association of individual TCRs with disease status, and machine learning. To study patterns of TCR occurrence, a later analysis re-analyzed previously published TCR beta repertoires from 700 or so donors and added high-resolution HLA genotyping. The later analysis used no new phenotypic data to find candidate immune exposures, relying instead on TCR beta sequences and their occurrence across donors. In an earlier analysis of 587 of the donors, high-throughput TCR beta sequencing was used to judge whether each TCR beta V gene segment behaved as functional or pseudogenic. Donor age, sex, ethnicity and CMV serostatus were compiled together with the repertoire data. Genome-wide SNP genotypes for about 60% of the 666 donors were used in a later genetic analysis, which treated that subset as a discovery cohort. All discovery cohort repertoires had been generated on a single sequencing platform. Both class I and class II loci were covered by HLA typing, at four-digit resolution. The number of donors typed differed by locus, with about 629-630 for A, B, C, DRB1 and DQB1, 522 for DQA1, 600 to 610 for DPA1, and 450 to 480 for DPB1. Four or five DR-DQ haplotypes were handled as single units for association and clustering because linkage in the cohort was strong. On average, roughly 250,000 unique TCR beta nucleotide sequences were sequenced per donor among a few hundred genotyped donors of the cohort, with 15% to 20% of those sequences being non-productive. Results and caveats for the whole study, not just this receptor: The study listed 150 to 200 TCR beta chains as associated with cytomegalovirus. Most TCR sequences were seen in very few donors, while some public TCRs were found in many individuals. Because counts were too low, seventeen rarely observed V segments, including chromosome 9 orphons, were left out of the earlier analysis of 587 of the donors. In a later analysis, HLA-associated TCR beta chains were found to be more clonally expanded and to have lower generation probabilities than equally common non-associated chains. Only TCR beta chains were sequenced in this cohort, and the absence of alpha or paired-chain data limited detectable features. Because HLA typing was unavailable for some donors at each locus, only the typed subset was used in association tests. Correlated functional status among segregating V segments might reflect linkage disequilibrium, but an unknown experimental factor could not be ruled out. An association between a missense DCLRE1C variant and V-gene and J-gene trimming of TCR beta chains was found in a later genetic analysis and replicated in an independent cohort. An earlier analysis of 587 of the donors showed that most TCR beta V segments appeared in productive rearrangements either about 87% or about 30% of the time, which broadly matched IMGT annotations. A later genetic analysis reported fewer N-insertions in productive TCRs among donors in an Asian-associated ancestry cluster than the roughly 690-donor mean. The authors suggested that the approach could potentially be extended to other disease states and immunological phenotypes. When HLA alleles, especially DR and DQ, strongly co-occurred, attributing TCR associations to individual alleles was difficult. At a false discovery rate of 0.05, a later analysis linked some 18,000 TCR beta sequences to specific HLA alleles. Three of the identified cytomegalovirus-associated TCR beta chains were confirmed in vitro to be specific for cytomegalovirus antigens. A cluster of highly shared sequence variants was judged likely to represent a technical artifact of the sequencing pipeline. A further reported finding was that TCR beta sequences accurately predicted the HLA-A and HLA-B alleles for most subjects in the first cohort. According to a later analysis, parvovirus B19, influenza, CMV and Epstein-Barr virus appeared linked to several top co-occurrence clusters. In a later analysis, TCR association rates were found to vary across HLA loci, with the most associated TCRs seen for DRB1 alleles and the fewest for HLA-C alleles. Cytomegalovirus status was reported to be diagnosed by the classifier with high specificity and sensitivity in both the original and validation cohorts. Most CMV-associated TCR beta chains appeared to be HLA-restricted in a later analysis, and the HLA associations seemed to be driven largely by CMV exposure. Sequencing depth was assumed to be roughly uniform across donors in the presence/absence analyses, though that assumption may not hold. CMV serostatus was the only immune exposure information available for the cohort.

Libraries came from the immunoSEQ multiplex PCR assay. The multiplex PCR relied on a mix of 60 forward primers for TCR Vbeta segments and 13 reverse primers for TCR Jbeta segments. A multiplex PCR assay on genomic DNA amplified the CDR3 region of rearranged TCR beta genes. On the Illumina HiSeq System, the amplified TCR beta libraries were sequenced as 87-base-pair reads. The study's processing was this. Across the 500 to 850 repertoires, a later analysis counted 60 million to 90 million unique TCR beta chains, roughly 11 million of which were shared by at least two donors. Raw reads were error-corrected and collapsed into unique sequences with a nearest-neighbor algorithm that merged closely related sequences to remove PCR and sequencing errors. To assign V, D and J gene segments, CDR3 sequences were aligned to IMGT reference sequences. For a sequence to be retained, a match of at least six nucleotides to both a V gene segment and a J gene segment was required. Rearrangements were classified as productive when the CDR3 lacked stop codons and remained in frame with V and J, and all other rearrangements were classified as non-productive. Following IMGT convention, CDR3 was defined as the stretch from the second conserved V-encoded cysteine up to the conserved J-encoded phenylalanine. The earlier analysis of about 620 of the donors excluded sequences that lacked an unambiguous match to a single V gene segment. In an earlier analysis of a few hundred of the donors, V segments were called functional above 56.7% productive rearrangements and were called segregating when the between-donor standard deviation exceeded 5%. A statistical classification framework was developed to diagnose cytomegalovirus status using the catalog of TCR beta chain sequences. A later analysis assigned V and J genes by comparing TCR nucleotide sequences with IMGT/GENE-DB human TR gene sequences. A later analysis assigned CDR3 sequences and most-parsimonious VDJ recombination scenarios with the TCRdist pipeline. In a later analysis, each TCR beta chain was defined by its CDR3 amino acid sequence together with its V-gene family, and reads lacking a unique V-gene family were excluded. A later analysis removed 550 to 700 highly shared, low-generation-probability nucleotide sequences to deal with suspected cross-contamination and a sequencing artifact. For each public chain, a later analysis derived a clonal expansion index from normalized ranks of inferred template counts within each repertoire. In a later analysis, generation probabilities were computed using a VDJ recombination model fitted to out-of-frame rearrangements, and the results were checked against IGoR. Hypergeometric tests were used in a later analysis to score TCR-TCR, TCR-HLA and TCR-CMV co-occurrence, with a repertoire-size bias correction applied to the TCR pairs. To estimate false discovery rates, a later analysis permuted the HLA or CMV assignments 20 times. In a later analysis, co-occurring TCRs were grouped using DBSCAN, and TCRdist sequence similarity was added for clustering within HLA-allele-positive subsets. Repertoires with fewer than 30,000 or more than 120,000 public chains, plus five repertoires with anomalous nucleotide sharing, were excluded from co-occurrence clustering. Drawn from immuneACCESS, this table holds only the in-frame rearrangements with V and J called that TCRdb kept. Clones are partly lost; checked studies trace under half to an unresolved V gene and leave the rest unexplained. For V, J and clone size, that table is used; D and trimming come from the DNA. Within this sample are some 120,000 clones, with about two thirds of them counted one time only. 3% to 4.5% of the sample is taken by the ten largest.

The cohort comprised 710 or so healthy bone marrow donors. Cohort members were all nominally healthy when sampled, although unrecorded immune exposures were likely present. The donor tested CMV seronegative and was one of the 352 seronegative cohort members. A peripheral blood sample was provided by each donor, and peripheral blood mononuclear cells were used for TCR beta sequencing. The Qiagen DNeasy Blood Extraction Kit was used to extract genomic DNA from the blood cell samples. Remarks on this clone: Its antigen target is currently unknown. No much larger clone exists at a distance of one base, and base qualities are not known.

This TCR derives from a man aged 25-45 years in good health and CMV-seronegative. What was sequenced was PBMCs.

The CDR3 has the sequence CASTLSGVVNQPQHF. The DNA is TGTGCCAGCACCCTATCGGGGGTTGTGAATCAGCCCCAGCATTTT. This chain joins TRBV27 to TRBJ1-5; the D gene is perhaps TRBD1, from 5 matching bases. The CDR3 spans 15 residues, from the cysteine through the phenylalanine. CDR3 DNA only is kept here, 45 bases in frame from base 1. V lost 7 bases and J lost 4 bases; the stretch between them is 17 bases long. From a lookup of the germline V gene (reference sequence), CDR1 and CDR2 are MNHEY and SMNVEV.